Following are 32 T cell receptor beta chains from one sample sequenced in a study of beta chain features in type 1 diabetes. Isolated RNA was reverse transcribed in full, so expressed TCRB transcripts were sequenced. Profiled with immunoSEQ multiplex PCR; TCRdb holds only in-frame clones, not every one. Of roughly 450,000 clones listed, about 15% are singletons. Specimen: naive CD4+ T cells from blood. These TCRs come from a man between 25 and 39 years old in good health.

The rearrangement uses TRBV7-9 and TRBJ1-1; weak D call: TRBD1 (5 bases). This CDR3 has 14 residues. V was shortened by 5 bases and J by 0 bases, with 10 bases between the two germline ends. Germline V CDR1 and CDR2: SEHNR, FQNEAQ (reference sequence). CDR3 nucleotide sequence: TGTGCCAGCAGCCCGACAGAGATGAACACTGAAGCTTTCTTT. Translated: CASSPTEMNTEAFF.

The chain couples TRBV20-1 to TRBJ2-7; no firm D call. The CDR3 is 11 residues long. The germline CDR1 and CDR2 sequences are DFQATT and SNEGSKA (reference sequence). Trimming cost V 3 bases and J 8 bases, with 11 bases left between them. In DNA form, the CDR3 reads TGCAGTGCTAGCACTCCTAGACAGCAGTACGTC. It yields the protein CSASTPRQQYV.

The chain carries TRBV5-1 and TRBJ1-2; D possibly corresponds to TRBD1 (5 bases). The CDR3 sequence is 15 residues long. Per germline, CDR1 SGHRS and CDR2 YFSETQ. The V gene lost 4 bases and the J gene lost 2 bases, with 15 bases spanning the gap. The DNA for the CDR3 is TGCGCCAGCAGCCCAGCTCTACAGGCAAACTATGGCTACACCTTC. Encoded protein: CASSPALQANYGYTF. The entire variable domain, with the rest obtained from reference TRBV5-1 and TRBJ1-2, is as follows: KAGVTQTPRYLIKTRGQQVTLSCSPISGHRSVSWYQQTPGQGLQFLFEYFSETQRNKGNFPGRFSGRQFSNSRSEMNVSTLELGDSALYLCASSPALQANYGYTFGSGTRLTVV.

The chain couples TRBV2 to TRBJ2-1; TRBD2 is a possible D gene (5 bases). Trimming removed 2 bases from V and 0 bases from J, with 14 bases in between. CDR3 length equals 17 residues. Germline V gene data show CDR1 as SNHLY and CDR2 as FYNNEI. Written as DNA, the CDR3 is TGTGCCAGCAGTGAAACCTCCCGGGGAAGCTCCTACAATGAGCAGTTCTTC. It translates to CASSETSRGSSYNEQFF.

This clone has a handful of counts. The V gene is TRBV5-1, the J gene TRBJ2-3; TRBD1 aligns across 7 bases. The CDR3 extends over 15 amino acids. V was clipped by 3 bases and J by 2 bases; unmatched bases: 6. Germline CDR1 is SGHRS and CDR2 is YFSETQ. The DNA of the CDR3 is TGCGCCAGCAGCTCCCCGGGACAGAACACAGATACGCAGTATTTT. This translates into CASSSPGQNTDTQYF.

This clone was recorded a few times. The chain recombines TRBV29-1 with TRBJ1-5; D is possibly TRBD1 (6 bases). V was shortened by 4 bases and J by 6 bases, with 10 bases between the two germline ends. CDR1 is SQVTM, CDR2 ANQGSEA, per germline. The CDR3 is made up of 12 amino acids. CDR3 sequence: CSVGGASQPQHF. As DNA, the CDR3 is TGCAGCGTTGGGGGGGCGAGTCAGCCCCAGCATTTT.

CDR3 coding DNA: TGTGCCAGCAGCCGCGGGGGTAACACTGAAGCTTTCTTT. Its protein product is CASSRGGNTEAFF. The rearrangement uses TRBV5-4 and TRBJ1-1; maybe TRBD1 (5 bases). The germline V gene encodes CDR1 SGHNT and CDR2 YYREEE (reference sequence). The CDR3 has 13 residues. V lost 4 bases, J lost 2 bases, and 9 bases lay in between. Drawing the rest from reference TRBV5-4 and TRBJ1-1, the complete variable domain is ETGVTQSPTHLIKTRGQQVTLRCSSQSGHNTVSWYQQALGQGPQFIFQYYREEENGRGNFPPRFSGLQFPNYSSELNVNALELDDSALYLCASSRGGNTEAFFGQGTRLTVV.

This chain connects TRBV27 to TRBJ2-5; the D call may be TRBD1 or TRBD2 (6 bases each). V lost 4 bases to trimming and J lost 4 bases, with 13 bases between them. Germline V gene data show CDR1 as MNHEY and CDR2 as SMNVEV (reference sequence). The CDR3 length is 14 residues. The CDR3 nucleotides read TGTGCCAGCAGTTCTCATCGGGGGCGAGAGACCCAGTACTTC. It codes for CASSSHRGRETQYF.

Here the CDR3 DNA reads TGTGCCACCACTAAGCGGGACACCGGGGAGCTGTTTTTT. Its translation is CATTKRDTGELFF. V gene TRBV15 combines with J gene TRBJ2-2; possible D gene TRBD2, 6 bases. This CDR3 contains 13 residues. From germline, CDR1 is LNHNV and CDR2 YYDKDF (reference sequence). Deletions cut 7 bases from V and 3 bases from J, with 9 bases between.

The gene calls are TRBV9 and TRBJ2-5; D may correspond to TRBD1 or TRBD2 (6 bases each). V lost 0 bases and J 4 bases, leaving 10 bases between the germline ends. The CDR3 has 14 residues. Per germline, CDR1 SGDLS and CDR2 YYNGEE. The CDR3 DNA reads as TGTGCCAGCAGCGTAGCGGGGGCATCAGAGACCCAGTACTTC. Protein: CASSVAGASETQYF.

The CDR3 DNA is TGCAGCGTTGGGGCAGGGGAGAACTATGGCTACACCTTC. Protein sequence: CSVGAGENYGYTF. This chain connects TRBV29-1 to TRBJ1-2; TRBD1 is a possible D gene (6 bases). V lost 4 bases and J lost 2, with 11 bases in between. Germline V CDR1 and CDR2: SQVTM, ANQGSEA. The CDR3 spans 13 residues. Full variable domain (outside the CDR3, taken from reference TRBV29-1 and TRBJ1-2): SAVISQKPSRDICQRGTSLTIQCQVDSQVTMMFWYRQQPGQSLTLIATANQGSEATYESGFVIDKFPISRPNLTFSTLTVSNMSPEDSSIYLCSVGAGENYGYTFGSGTRLTVV.

The chain joins TRBV5-1 to TRBJ2-5, with a tentative D call TRBD1 (5 bases). CDR3 size: 14 residues. Between the trimmed V and J ends, which lost 1 base and 3 bases, there was a span of 10 bases. CDR1 is SGHRS, CDR2 YFSETQ, per germline. CDR3: CASSLTGQKETQYF. The CDR3 DNA sequence: TGCGCCAGCAGCTTGACAGGCCAGAAAGAGACCCAGTACTTC.

The J gene is TRBJ2-2, the V gene TRBV4-1, with a weak D call TRBD1 (5 bases). Germline V lookup: CDR1 MGHRA, CDR2 YSYEKL. This CDR3 contains 14 residues. Trimming cost V 0 bases and J 6 bases, with 8 bases left between them. The CDR3 nucleotides are TGCGCCAGCAGCCAAGATAAGACAGCCGGGGAGCTGTTTTTT. It encodes CASSQDKTAGELFF.

The chain employs TRBV4-3 and TRBJ2-5; 10 nucleotides line up with TRBD1. The V segment lost 3 bases and the J segment 5 bases; nucleotides outside the gene matches: 3. The germline CDR1 and CDR2 sequences are LGHNA and YSLEER. The CDR3 length is 14 residues. Written as DNA, the CDR3 is TGCGCCAGCAGCCAGAAGACAGGGGGCGAGACCCAGTACTTC. It translates to CASSQKTGGETQYF.

This clone was seen a handful of times. The rearrangement uses TRBV7-8 and TRBJ2-3; maybe TRBD2 (6 bases). Germline CDR1 SGHVS, CDR2 FQNEAQ. The CDR3 length is 12 residues. Trimming removed 11 bases from V and 0 bases from J, with 9 bases in between. Written as DNA, the CDR3 is TGTGCCGGGGGGTCTAGCACAGATACGCAGTATTTT. Amino acids: CAGGSSTDTQYF.

The chain is built from TRBV7-8 and TRBJ2-7; possible D gene TRBD2, 6 bases. There are 15 residues in the CDR3. Germline CDR1 is SGHVS and CDR2 is FQNEAQ. Deletions cut 4 bases from V and 7 bases from J, with 20 bases between. CDR3 sequence: CASSSTLARGREQYF. The CDR3 DNA is TGTGCCAGCAGCTCGACGCTAGCGCGCGGAAGGGAGCAGTACTTC.

This clone was detected only a few times. This chain joins TRBV30 and TRBJ2-3, with 11 positions matching TRBD2. V trimming: 0 bases; J trimming: 5 bases; junction bases outside the gene matches: 13. Germline V gives CDR1 GTSNPN, CDR2 SVGIG (reference sequence). This CDR3 contains 18 residues. The CDR3 protein is CAWSVGRTSGSQRDTQYF. In DNA, the CDR3 is TGTGCCTGGAGTGTAGGTCGAACTAGCGGGAGCCAACGAGATACGCAGTATTTT.

This clone occurred a few times. The chain combines TRBV2 with TRBJ1-2; a weak D match, TRBD1 (6 bases). Germline CDR1 SNHLY, CDR2 FYNNEI. The CDR3 has 12 amino acids. Trimming removed 6 bases from V and 8 bases from J, with 13 bases in between. The CDR3 bases are TGTGCCAGCAGAGCCGACAGGCAAGGCTACACCTTC. This codes for CASRADRQGYTF.

The rearrangement links TRBV5-1 to TRBJ2-1, with 10 bases matching TRBD2. Trimming took 2 bases from V and 6 from J; bases not matched to a gene: 2. Per the germline V gene, CDR1 is SGHRS and CDR2 is YFSETQ. The CDR3 length is 14 residues. CDR3 residues: CASSLASGSNEQFF. CDR3 nucleotide sequence: TGCGCCAGCAGCTTAGCTAGCGGGAGCAATGAGCAGTTCTTC.

The sample holds many counts of this clone. The J gene is TRBJ2-1, the V gene TRBV23-1; D is ambiguous. TRBV23-1 qualifies as an ORF whose function is uncertain. With 4 bases removed from V and 8 bases from J, the gap between germline ends came to 3 bases. This CDR3 has 10 amino acids. CDR3 nucleotides: TGCGCCAGCAGTCTCCATGAGCAGTTCTTC. Translation gives CASSLHEQFF.

This clone appeared a few times. The V gene is TRBV4-2, the J gene TRBJ2-4; perhaps D is TRBD1 or TRBD2 (6 bases each). The V gene's germline CDR1 is LGHNA and CDR2 YNFKEQ. The CDR3 consists of 18 residues. Trimming shortened V by 0 bases and J by 1 base, and 16 bases separated the two germline ends. CDR3 sequence: CASSQDVPGAGAKNIQYF. In DNA, the CDR3 is TGTGCCAGCAGCCAAGATGTGCCGGGGGCGGGGGCCAAAAACATTCAGTACTTC.

The chain links TRBV15 to TRBJ1-2; unclear D gene. This CDR3 contains 15 residues. The V end lost 0 bases, the J end lost 4 bases, and 12 bases lay between the germline ends. Germline V gene data show CDR1 as LNHNV and CDR2 as YYDKDF (reference sequence). CDR3: CATSRDRRVIYGYTF. The CDR3 DNA reads TGTGCCACCAGCAGAGATCGTAGGGTTATCTATGGCTACACCTTC.

This clone has only a few counts. The chain links TRBV9 to TRBJ1-2; no firm D call. Germline V gene sequence: CDR1 SGDLS, CDR2 YYNGEE. This CDR3 is 14 amino acids long. The V and J ends lost 0 bases and 8 bases respectively, with 14 bases between them. The CDR3 loop reads CASSVEPGWEGYTF. CDR3 sequence (DNA): TGTGCCAGCAGCGTAGAACCGGGCTGGGAGGGCTACACCTTC. The whole variable domain, filled in from reference TRBV9 and TRBJ1-2, reads DSGVTQTPKHLITATGQRVTLRCSPRSGDLSVYWYQQSLDQGLQFLIQYYNGEERAKGNILERFSAQQFPDLHSELNLSSLELGDSALYFCASSVEPGWEGYTFGSGTRLTVV.

V gene TRBV27 combines with J gene TRBJ2-2; 9 bases map to TRBD1. From germline, CDR1 is MNHEY and CDR2 SMNVEV (reference sequence). The CDR3 loop spans 16 amino acids. The V segment lost 7 bases and the J segment 4 bases; nucleotides outside the gene matches: 10. The CDR3 sequence: CASNPLGQGITGELFF. For the CDR3, the DNA is TGTGCCAGCAATCCCCTGGGACAGGGAATCACCGGGGAGCTGTTTTTT.

This clone has only a few counts. The chain carries TRBV30 and TRBJ1-5, with no clear D. CDR1 and CDR2 (germline): GTSNPN, SVGIG (reference sequence). The V and J ends lost 3 bases and 4 bases respectively, with 7 bases between them. The CDR3 has 12 residues. Here the CDR3 reads CAWSKPNQPQHF. The CDR3 DNA sequence: TGTGCCTGGAGCAAACCAAATCAGCCCCAGCATTTT. Combining the CDR3 with reference TRBV30 and TRBJ1-5 gives the whole variable domain SQTIHQWPATLVQPVGSPLSLECTVEGTSNPNLYWYRQAAGRGLQLLFYSVGIGQISSEVPQNLSASRPQDRQFILSSKKLLLSDSGFYLCAWSKPNQPQHFGDGTRLSIL.

The chain is built from TRBV30 and TRBJ2-1, with D perhaps TRBD2 (5 bases). This CDR3 spans 13 amino acids. V was cut by 5 bases and J by 9 bases, with 17 bases left in between. CDR1 GTSNPN and CDR2 SVGIG come from the germline V gene (reference sequence). The CDR3: CAWRTRQLSEQFF. As DNA, the CDR3 is TGTGCCTGGCGAACTAGGCAGCTTAGTGAGCAGTTCTTC.

The chain links TRBV5-1 to TRBJ2-3, with D unclear. The CDR3 contains 12 residues. CDR1 is SGHRS and CDR2 is YFSETQ in the germline V gene. V lost 4 bases to trimming and J lost 2 bases, with 5 bases between them. The CDR3 DNA is TGCGCCAGCAGCAGATCCACAGATACGCAGTATTTT. It encodes CASSRSTDTQYF.

This clone came up once. The chain joins TRBV5-4 to TRBJ2-3, with 10 bases matching TRBD2. The CDR3 covers 15 residues. The V gene end was trimmed by 4 bases and the J gene end by 1 base; junction bases not matched to a gene: 3. The germline gives CDR1 SGHNT, CDR2 YYREEE (reference sequence). As DNA, the CDR3 is TGTGCCAGCAGCGAAACTAGCGGGGGCACAGATACGCAGTATTTT. This sequence encodes CASSETSGGTDTQYF. The full variable domain, rest sourced from reference TRBV5-4 and TRBJ2-3, is ETGVTQSPTHLIKTRGQQVTLRCSSQSGHNTVSWYQQALGQGPQFIFQYYREEENGRGNFPPRFSGLQFPNYSSELNVNALELDDSALYLCASSETSGGTDTQYFGPGTRLTVL.

The CDR3 region has the DNA TGTGCCAGCAGCGTGGACCCTTCGGGTGAAAAACTGTTTTTT. Translated, it gives CASSVDPSGEKLFF. The chain employs TRBV9 and TRBJ1-4; D call uncertain. Trimming removed 2 bases at V and 7 bases at J, with 12 bases between. Germline V lookup: CDR1 SGDLS, CDR2 YYNGEE. The CDR3 spans 14 residues.

The genes are TRBV5-1 and TRBJ1-4, with D hard to call. This CDR3 is 14 amino acids long. Germline V lookup: CDR1 SGHRS, CDR2 YFSETQ. Trimming cost V 6 bases and J 4 bases, with 13 bases left between them. CDR3 coding DNA: TGCGCCAGCACCGGAGGAGTTGGTAATGAAAAACTGTTTTTT. It translates to CASTGGVGNEKLFF.

The rearrangement uses TRBV14 and TRBJ2-1; D may be TRBD2 (5 bases). CDR1 and CDR2 (germline): SGHDN, FVKESK. The CDR3 has 13 residues. V lost 1 base and J 8 bases, leaving 9 bases between the germline ends. The CDR3 DNA is TGTGCCAGCAGCCAAGTTAGAGGGCATGAGCAGTTCTTC. It yields the protein CASSQVRGHEQFF.

The gene calls are TRBV10-2 and TRBJ2-1; 8 bases map to TRBD2. The germline gives CDR1 WSHSY, CDR2 SAAADI. The CDR3 totals 13 residues. The junction had 6 bases not matched to a gene; V was cut back by 6 bases and J by 8 bases. The CDR3 spells CASSKSGGYEQFF. CDR3 coding DNA: TGCGCCAGCAGCAAGAGCGGGGGCTATGAGCAGTTCTTC.